A single sample gave rise to the 12 T cell receptor beta chains below, sequenced in a study of human T cells and chemical hapten exposure. A single record per CDR3 protein comes from TCRdb applying MiXCR to the RACE reads. The data show approximately 350,000 distinct CDR3 sequences, with under 6.5% seen just once and around 6% held by the top ten. Time point indicated: patch test 2, 6 weeks after DPC sensitization. Treatment denoted: therapeutic diphenylcyclopropenone sensitization with weekly scalp DPC. The sample here was whole blood, taken in connection with sensitization to the hapten diphenylcyclopropenone (DPC). These receptors were obtained from a woman aged 18-29 years with alopecia areata. Some clones in this sample may be carry-over from other donors' samples.

This clonotype came up a few times. The J gene is TRBJ1-1, the V gene TRBV5-1; D not certain. The CDR3 covers 14 residues. Germline lookup yields CDR1 SGHRS and CDR2 YFSETQ. Trimming took off 4 bases at V and 0 bases at J, with 10 bases between the two ends. CDR3 sequence: CASSLTLMNTEAFF. CDR3 bases: TGCGCCAGCAGCCTAACACTGATGAACACTGAAGCTTTCTTT. Full variable domain (remainder filled in from reference TRBV5-1 and TRBJ1-1): KAGVTQTPRYLIKTRGQQVTLSCSPISGHRSVSWYQQTPGQGLQFLFEYFSETQRNKGNFPGRFSGRQFSNSRSEMNVSTLELGDSALYLCASSLTLMNTEAFFGQGTRLTVV.

This clonotype showed up just a few times. The CDR3 DNA reads as TGTGCCAGCAGTTTACAGATGAATGAGCAGTTCTTC. It encodes CASSLQMNEQFF. The chain has TRBV28 and TRBJ2-1; D is undetermined. The germline V gene encodes CDR1 MDHEN and CDR2 SYDVKM. The CDR3 sequence is 12 residues long. V was pared by 2 bases and J by 7 bases, with 6 bases between.

This clonotype was observed many times. V usage is TRBV12-3 or TRBV12-4 and J usage is TRBJ2-3, with D perhaps being TRBD1 or TRBD2 (5 bases each). V gave up 7 bases and J gave up 4 bases, with 15 bases separating them. The length of the CDR3 is 14 residues. CDR3 sequence (DNA): TGTGCCAGCACCGGGGCTCAGCACGCAGATACGCAGTATTTT. Protein: CASTGAQHADTQYF.

This clonotype showed up just a few times. The rearrangement uses TRBV7-2 and TRBJ2-1; no definite D call. The germline V gene encodes CDR1 SGHTA and CDR2 FQGNSA. Trimming stripped 1 base from V and 8 bases from J, with 9 bases between. CDR3 length: 13 residues. CDR3 amino acids: CASSLVPEDEQFF. The CDR3 bases are TGTGCCAGCAGCTTAGTCCCCGAAGATGAGCAGTTCTTC.

The chain couples TRBV29-1 to TRBJ2-3, with TRBD2 as a possible D gene (6 bases). The CDR3 is made up of 14 amino acids. Per the germline V gene, CDR1 is SQVTM and CDR2 is ANQGSEA. Trimming took 6 bases from V and 0 from J, leaving 13 bases between them. CDR3 bases: TGCAGCGTCGCCCGGGGGACCAGCACAGATACGCAGTATTTT. It specifies CSVARGTSTDTQYF.

This clonotype was found many times. This chain uses TRBV29-1 with TRBJ1-4, with 7 positions matching TRBD1. Germline V gene lookup returns CDR1 SQVTM and CDR2 ANQGSEA. V shed 3 bases and J 7 bases; nucleotides not matched to a gene: 5. This CDR3 has 13 residues. CDR3 protein: CSVEAGGSEKLFF. The DNA for the CDR3 is TGCAGCGTTGAGGCAGGGGGAAGTGAAAAACTGTTTTTT.

CDR3 coding DNA: TGTGCCAGCAGCTTAACGTCAGGCCCCCTGACTCTTGACAATGAGCAGTTCTTC. It translates to CASSLTSGPLTLDNEQFF. The V gene is TRBV7-3, the J gene TRBJ2-1; D ambiguous. The germline gives CDR1 SGHTA, CDR2 FQGTGA. Trimming took 0 bases from V and 5 from J, leaving 20 bases between them. The CDR3 runs 18 residues.

This clonotype was found a few times. The chain employs TRBV6-1 and TRBJ1-3; D is uncertain. Per germline, CDR1 MNHNS and CDR2 SASEGT. Trimming removed 0 bases at V and 4 bases at J, with 7 bases between. There are 14 residues in the CDR3. The CDR3 region is CASSEAERGNTIYF. In DNA form, the CDR3 reads TGTGCCAGCAGTGAAGCGGAAAGGGGAAACACCATATATTTT.

This clonotype was seen at least ten times. V is TRBV11-2 and J is TRBJ2-1; 7 nucleotides line up with TRBD2. J gave up 5 bases and V 5 bases, and 6 bases lay outside the gene matches. From germline, CDR1 is SGHAT and CDR2 FQNNGV. CDR3 length equals 14 residues. In nucleotides, the CDR3 is TGTGCCAGCAGCACCGGGACTAATAACAATGAGCAGTTCTTC. This codes for CASSTGTNNNEQFF.

The rearrangement links TRBV7-2 to TRBJ2-2; 8 bases are a match to TRBD1. Germline values: CDR1 SGHTA, CDR2 FQGNSA. This CDR3 has 16 residues. V gave up 2 bases and J gave up 6 bases; unmatched junction bases: 8. The CDR3 bases are TGTGCCAGCAGCTTATCCTGGACAGGGTTATCCGGGGAGCTGTTTTTT. This gives the protein CASSLSWTGLSGELFF.

The sample holds a few counts of this clonotype. The chain has TRBV4-3 and TRBJ2-2, with D hard to call. V dropped 0 bases and J dropped 5 bases, with 7 bases sitting between them. The CDR3 runs to 14 residues. Germline loops: CDR1 LGHNA, CDR2 YSLEER. The CDR3 nucleotides read TGCGCCAGCAGCCAAGACGGATTTACCGGGGAGCTGTTTTTT. It encodes CASSQDGFTGELFF.

This clonotype was seen many times. The chain employs TRBV12-3 or TRBV12-4 and TRBJ2-2, with a possible D match to TRBD1 (6 bases). Trimming removed 6 bases at V and 8 bases at J, with 13 bases between. The CDR3 has 13 residues. CDR3 sequence reads: CASSRQVSGELFF. CDR3 bases: TGTGCCAGCAGCCGACAGGTTTCTGGGGAGCTGTTTTTT.